This T cell receptor beta chain was recorded in a study of blood T cell repertoires in COVID-19. Background on the study: Some COVID-19 samples were acute and others convalescent; all came from the United States, Italy and Spain. PBMCs, B-cell-depleted T cells, or T cells provided the cDNA or gDNA that made up the material.

Original analysis: For nucleated cells, counts were estimated from reference gene primer amplification. Assay used: immunoSEQ multiplex PCR; TCRdb lists only in-frame clones, some missing. From that table come the V and J calls and clone size; the DNA was used to work out D and trimming. The sample holds roughly 350,000 clones, 85% to 90% seen once. This CDR3 has 14 amino acids. V dropped 7 bases and J dropped 0; count of bases not matched to a gene: 6. The germline V gene has CDR1 SGHAT and CDR2 FQNNGV. The chain carries TRBV11-2 and TRBJ2-7, with 7 bases aligning to TRBD2. The sample taken for sequencing was peripheral blood. The clonotype comes from a woman aged 50 to 65 with active or convalescent COVID-19. The CDR3 is CASTIAGLSYEQYF. CDR3 bases: TGTGCCAGCACCATAGCGGGCCTCTCCTACGAGCAGTACTTC.